A single sample gave rise to the 11 T cell receptor beta chains below, sequenced in a study of blood T cell repertoires in COVID-19. Only in-frame clones appear in the TCRdb table, and some are missing; sequencing was by immunoSEQ multiplex PCR. The data contain approximately 360,000 clones, roughly 90% of them singletons. Material for sequencing was peripheral blood. These receptors were taken from a man in his forties with acute or convalescent COVID-19.

This chain uses TRBV7-9 with TRBJ2-7; TRBD2 aligns across 7 bases. The V gene's germline CDR1 is SEHNR and CDR2 FQNEAQ (reference sequence). The CDR3 length is 16 residues. The J segment lost 5 bases and the V segment lost 3 bases, leaving 13 bases of the junction unmatched. CDR3 sequence (DNA): TGTGCCAGCAGCTTTCTCGGTTGGGGGGACTACGACGAGCAGTACTTC. Translation: CASSFLGWGDYDEQYF. Full variable domain (outside the CDR3, taken from reference TRBV7-9 and TRBJ2-7): DTGVSQNPRHKITKRGQNVTFRCDPISEHNRLYWYRQTLGQGPEFLTYFQNEAQLEKSRLLSDRFSAERPKGSFSTLEIQRTEQGDSAMYLCASSFLGWGDYDEQYFGPGTRLTVT.

This chain links TRBV2 with TRBJ2-1, with 8 bases aligning to TRBD2. The CDR3 contains 20 residues. Trimming at V came to 2 bases and at J to 1 base, leaving 16 bases not matched to a gene. Germline values: CDR1 SNHLY, CDR2 FYNNEI. CDR3 sequence reads: CASSELFGFAGGGSYNEQFF. The CDR3 nucleotides are TGTGCCAGCAGTGAATTGTTTGGGTTTGCGGGCGGGGGGTCCTACAATGAGCAGTTCTTC.

V gene TRBV18 combines with J gene TRBJ2-1; TRBD2 matches at 9 bases. In germline, CDR1 is KGHSH, CDR2 LQKENI. The CDR3 is 16 amino acids. V dropped 0 bases and J dropped 9; count of bases not matched to a gene: 9. CDR3 in DNA: TGTGCCAGCTCACCACCGAACCGCGGGAGGGCAGCTGAGCAGTTCTTC. Encoded protein: CASSPPNRGRAAEQFF.

This chain uses TRBV7-2 with TRBJ1-1; unclear D gene. V was trimmed by 5 bases and J by 8 bases, leaving 18 bases between them. CDR1 SGHTA and CDR2 FQGNSA come from the germline V gene. CDR3 length: 14 residues. Here the CDR3 reads CASSPSLSGGEAFF. DNA of the CDR3: TGTGCCAGCAGCCCCAGTCTATCTGGAGGGGAAGCTTTCTTT.

The genes are TRBV30 and TRBJ1-1; 8 nucleotides align to TRBD1. CDR3 length: 12 residues. V lost 3 bases to trimming and J lost 3 bases; unmatched junction nucleotides: 0. CDR1 and CDR2 from the germline V gene are GTSNPN and SVGIG (reference sequence). CDR3 nucleotides: TGTGCCTGGAGGGACAGGGACACTGAAGCTTTCTTT. The encoded protein is CAWRDRDTEAFF.

This chain connects TRBV19 to TRBJ1-1; TRBD1 matches at 7 bases. Looked up from germline, CDR1 is LNHDA and CDR2 is SQIVND (reference sequence). The CDR3 is 14 residues long. J gave up 1 base and V 3 bases, and 2 bases lay outside the gene matches. The chain's CDR3 is CASSIGQENTEAFF. The CDR3 nucleotides read TGTGCCAGTAGTATTGGACAGGAGAACACTGAAGCTTTCTTT.

V gene TRBV28 combines with J gene TRBJ2-7; TRBD1 matches 7 bases. Losses at the gene ends were 2 bases for V and 0 bases for J; bases not matched to a gene: 1. Germline V gene lookup returns CDR1 MDHEN and CDR2 SYDVKM. The CDR3 is made up of 14 amino acids. The CDR3 loop is CASSLRQGSYEQYF. In nucleotides, the CDR3 is TGTGCCAGCAGTTTACGACAGGGCTCCTACGAGCAGTACTTC.

The chain employs TRBV4-3 and TRBJ1-2; no firm D call. Trimming took off 0 bases at V and 4 bases at J, with 12 bases between the two ends. Germline values: CDR1 LGHNA, CDR2 YSLEER. This CDR3 spans 15 amino acids. The CDR3 sequence: CASSQDPGSIYGYTF. The DNA for the CDR3 is TGCGCCAGCAGCCAAGATCCGGGGTCAATCTATGGCTACACCTTC.

This chain joins TRBV12-3 or TRBV12-4 and TRBJ1-5; D gene unclear. The CDR3 spans 12 residues. The V gene lost 8 bases and the J gene lost 7 bases, with 12 bases spanning the gap. CDR3 protein: CASGQDRQPQHF. The CDR3 region has the DNA TGTGCCAGCGGGCAGGATCGACAGCCCCAGCATTTT.

On this clone: The junction departs from germline at one end; a sequencing error may be responsible. The V gene is TRBV4-2, the J gene TRBJ1-1; 7 bases agree with TRBD1. The CDR3 runs 13 residues. Germline V gene lookup returns CDR1 LGHNA and CDR2 YNFKEQ. CDR3 protein: CASSQGQNSEAFF. In DNA, the CDR3 is TGTGCCAGCAGCCAGGGACAGAACTCTGAAGCTTTCTTT.

The chain has TRBV7-2 and TRBJ1-2; TRBD1 is a possible D gene (6 bases). V lost 5 bases to trimming and J lost 0 bases, with 13 bases between them. From germline, CDR1 is SGHTA and CDR2 FQGNSA. This CDR3 comprises 15 residues. CDR3 sequence (DNA): TGTGCCAGCAGCACATGGACAGCACCTAACTATGGCTACACCTTC. Its translation: CASSTWTAPNYGYTF.